The source of this T cell receptor beta chain is a study of cytomegalovirus exposure and HLA in healthy donors. General study results and limits: Presence/absence results assume similar sequencing depth per donor, which may not hold. Among immune exposure information, only CMV serostatus was available.

This CDR3 spans 14 amino acids. The germline CDR1 and CDR2 sequences are LGHNA and YSLEER. V shed 4 bases and J 7 bases; nucleotides not matched to a gene: 5. In the PCR, 60 Vbeta and 13 Jbeta primers were used. Produced via immunoSEQ multiplex PCR; TCRdb's table is partial and in-frame only. The sample has 100,000 to 120,000 clones; around 74% are singletons. This clone was seen more than once but under ten times. Its antigen is unknown. This TCR was recovered from a man aged 35-49 years in good health and CMV-seronegative. Sequencing was performed on PBMCs. V gene TRBV4-3 combines with J gene TRBJ2-1; 9 bases match TRBD1. The CDR3 sequence: CASSLGTGYNEQFF. CDR3 nucleotides: TGCGCCAGCAGCCTAGGGACAGGGTATAATGAGCAGTTCTTC.